The present TCR beta chain was sequenced within a study of cytomegalovirus exposure and HLA in healthy donors. At the level of the study: For the approximately 390 genotyped donors, 65% to 90% fell within the Caucasian-associated ancestry cluster.

The CDR3 extends over 19 amino acids. Unmatched junction bases numbered 17, after V lost 7 bases and J lost 0 bases. The germline V gene encodes CDR1 WNHNN and CDR2 SYGVQD (reference sequence). Study-wide results and caveats: Earlier results showed most TCR beta V segments being productive about 87% or about 30% of the time. Another analysis was done later, and it associated roughly 15,000 TCR beta sequences with HLA alleles at 0.05 false discovery rate.

In the PCR, 60 Vbeta and 13 Jbeta primers were used. Generated by immunoSEQ multiplex PCR, the TCRdb table keeps only in-frame clones and is missing some. The sample records roughly 290,000 clones, over 85% being singletons. With regard to this clone: Its antigen remains unknown. Additional DNA sequences in this sample encode the identical CDR3.

The chain recombines TRBV10-1 with TRBJ1-2; 10 positions match TRBD1. Sequenced sample: PBMCs. This clonotype originated in a woman in her late teens or twenties in good health and CMV-seronegative. CDR3 bases: TGCGCCAGCAAGGGGGATTCTCGACCGGGACAGGGGTCTAACTATGGCTACACCTTC. This encodes CASKGDSRPGQGSNYGYTF.